The 19 T cell receptor beta chains below were found in one sample sequenced in a study of pediatric ulcerative colitis. Generated by immunoSEQ multiplex PCR, the TCRdb table keeps only in-frame clones and is missing some. The sample consists of roughly 60,000 clones, 80% to 90% of them appearing once. The specimen was blood. The receptors were gathered from a boy aged 5-17 years who was a control in a study of pediatric ulcerative colitis.

The chain combines TRBV29-1 with TRBJ2-3; D unresolved. V lost 3 bases and J lost 4, with 11 bases in between. The germline V gene has CDR1 SQVTM and CDR2 ANQGSEA. The CDR3 runs 13 residues. CDR3 sequence (DNA): TGCAGCGTTGACGGATTCGCGGCAGATACGCAGTATTTT. It specifies CSVDGFAADTQYF.

The V and J genes are TRBV7-6 and TRBJ2-6; maybe TRBD2 (6 bases). Trimming removed 5 bases from V and 1 base from J, with 15 bases in between. This CDR3 region has 17 residues. CDR1 is SGHVS and CDR2 is FNYEAQ in the germline V gene. The CDR3 here is CASSLGGINSGANVLTF. Here the CDR3 DNA reads TGTGCCAGCAGCCTAGGAGGGATTAATTCTGGGGCCAACGTCCTGACTTTC.

The chain combines TRBV5-4 with TRBJ2-5, with D tentatively TRBD1 (7 bases). The CDR3 is 14 amino acids. Germline loops: CDR1 SGHNT, CDR2 YYREEE (reference sequence). V lost 6 bases, J lost 4 bases, and 16 bases lay in between. In DNA form, the CDR3 reads TGTGCCAGCACCCCCGGGACAGCGGGAGAGACCCAGTACTTC. The encoded protein is CASTPGTAGETQYF.

V gene TRBV14 combines with J gene TRBJ1-4; no firm D call. This CDR3 has 15 amino acids. CDR1 is SGHDN and CDR2 is FVKESK in the germline V gene. Trimming cost V 4 bases and J 1 base, with 10 bases left between them. Written as DNA, the CDR3 is TGTGCCAGCAGCCGAGATCGGGGAACTAATGAAAAACTGTTTTTT. It is translated as CASSRDRGTNEKLFF. The entire variable domain, with the rest obtained from reference TRBV14 and TRBJ1-4, is as follows: EAGVTQFPSHSVIEKGQTVTLRCDPISGHDNLYWYRRVMGKEIKFLLHFVKESKQDESGMPNNRFLAERTGGTYSTLKVQPAELEDSGVYFCASSRDRGTNEKLFFGSGTQLSVL.

The chain carries TRBV28 and TRBJ2-3; 9 bases agree with TRBD1. Germline CDR1 is MDHEN and CDR2 is SYDVKM. The CDR3 sequence is 17 residues long. The trim removed 3 bases at V and 2 bases at J, leaving 9 bases unmatched. Here the CDR3 DNA reads TGTGCCAGCAGTTTTGACCCGGGACAGGGATACACAGATACGCAGTATTTT. Translated, it gives CASSFDPGQGYTDTQYF.

The chain carries TRBV7-8 and TRBJ1-4; tentative D call: TRBD1 (5 bases). This CDR3 has 15 residues. The ends were cut back, 6 bases at V and 0 bases at J, with 11 bases in the middle. Germline CDR1 is SGHVS and CDR2 is FQNEAQ. DNA of the CDR3: TGTGCCAGCAGATTGACAGCAGCAACTAATGAAAAACTGTTTTTT. Translated, it gives CASRLTAATNEKLFF. The full variable domain, in which reference TRBV7-8 and TRBJ1-4 provide the parts outside the CDR3, is GAGVSQSPRYKVAKRGQDVALRCDPISGHVSLFWYQQALGQGPEFLTYFQNEAQLDKSGLPSDRFFAERPEGSVSTLKIQRTQQEDSAVYLCASRLTAATNEKLFFGSGTQLSVL.

The chain has TRBV6-5 and TRBJ2-2, with D uncertain. Looked up from germline, CDR1 is MNHEY and CDR2 is SVGAGI. Trimming removed 5 bases at V and 7 bases at J, with 5 bases between. This CDR3 comprises 11 residues. CDR3 bases: TGTGCCAGCAGTCGGAGCGGGGAGCTGTTTTTT. Translation gives CASSRSGELFF.

A word on this clone: Other DNA sequences in this sample translate to the same CDR3. V and J are TRBV7-8 and TRBJ2-1, with 8 positions matching TRBD2. Germline trimming cut 6 bases from V and 5 bases from J; bases unmatched to any gene: 6. CDR3 length: 14 residues. CDR1 is SGHVS, CDR2 FQNEAQ, per germline. For the CDR3, the DNA is TGTGCCAGCAGTCCACAGCGGGGGCACAATGAGCAGTTCTTC. It yields the protein CASSPQRGHNEQFF.

V usage is TRBV28 and J usage is TRBJ2-3; a weak D match, TRBD2 (6 bases). The germline gives CDR1 MDHEN, CDR2 SYDVKM. V lost 8 bases and J 4 bases, leaving 16 bases between the germline ends. This CDR3 is 14 amino acids long. CDR3 nucleotides: TGTGCCAGCGGCCCGGGGGATGGCCCAGATACGCAGTATTTT. Amino acid sequence: CASGPGDGPDTQYF.

The V gene is TRBV30, the J gene TRBJ2-7; tentatively, D is TRBD2 (6 bases). Germline loops: CDR1 GTSNPN, CDR2 SVGIG (reference sequence). The CDR3 runs to 13 residues. V lost 1 base, J lost 3 bases, and 10 bases lay in between. CDR3 amino acids: CAWSGRVGYEQYF. DNA of the CDR3: TGTGCCTGGAGTGGGAGGGTGGGCTACGAGCAGTACTTC.

This rearrangement joins TRBV5-6 to TRBJ2-5; D is undetermined. The CDR3 is 13 residues long. Germline V gene data show CDR1 as SGHDT and CDR2 as YYEEEE. V gave up 3 bases and J gave up 3 bases, with 9 bases separating them. The CDR3 nucleotides are TGTGCCAGCAGCTCGTCCCTAAAAGAGACCCAGTACTTC. Protein: CASSSSLKETQYF. Filled out from reference TRBV5-6 and TRBJ2-5, the complete variable domain reads DAGVTQSPTHLIKTRGQQVTLRCSPKSGHDTVSWYQQALGQGPQFIFQYYEEEERQRGNFPDRFSGHQFPNYSSELNVNALLLGDSALYLCASSSSLKETQYFGPGTRLLVL.

The chain joins TRBV28 to TRBJ1-4; possibly TRBD1 for D (6 bases). The V end lost 6 bases, the J end lost 2 bases, and 10 bases lay between the germline ends. The CDR3 sequence is 14 residues long. Germline values: CDR1 MDHEN, CDR2 SYDVKM. The CDR3: CASRLTGTNEKLFF. The CDR3 region has the DNA TGTGCCAGCAGACTTACAGGGACTAATGAAAAACTGTTTTTT.

Here the CDR3 DNA reads TGTGCCAGCAGTTATTTCAGCGGAGCCTCCTACGAGCAGTACTTC. Amino acids: CASSYFSGASYEQYF. The chain employs TRBV27 and TRBJ2-7; possibly TRBD2 for D (5 bases). This CDR3 spans 15 amino acids. CDR1 and CDR2 from the germline V gene are MNHEY and SMNVEV (reference sequence). V lost 4 bases and J lost 0, with 13 bases in between.

This chain links TRBV7-2 with TRBJ2-2; TRBD2 is a possible D gene (6 bases). Germline CDR1 reads SGHTA; CDR2 reads FQGNSA. V was cut by 1 base and J by 0 bases, with 12 bases left in between. The length of the CDR3 is 17 residues. CDR3 sequence: CASSLDAGTANTGELFF. The CDR3 DNA reads TGTGCCAGCAGCTTAGACGCCGGGACTGCGAACACCGGGGAGCTGTTTTTT. Complete variable domain (other parts from reference TRBV7-2 and TRBJ2-2): GAGVSQSPSNKVTEKGKDVELRCDPISGHTALYWYRQSLGQGLEFLIYFQGNSAPDKSGLPSDRFSAERTGGSVSTLTIQRTQQEDSAVYLCASSLDAGTANTGELFFGEGSRLTVL.

The chain couples TRBV28 to TRBJ2-7, with TRBD2 matching over 8 bases. The CDR3 spans 15 residues. With 5 bases clipped from V and 1 base from J, the junction kept 7 bases outside the gene matches. Per the germline V gene, CDR1 is MDHEN and CDR2 is SYDVKM. CDR3 amino acids: CASSTVASGSYEQYF. CDR3 coding DNA: TGTGCCAGCAGTACCGTCGCTAGCGGGTCCTACGAGCAGTACTTC.

A single count supports this clone. The gene calls are TRBV6-1 and TRBJ2-1; the D gene is possibly TRBD2 (5 bases). Germline CDR1 MNHNS, CDR2 SASEGT. This CDR3 spans 12 amino acids. V was pared by 7 bases and J by 5 bases, with 9 bases between. In DNA form, the CDR3 reads TGTGCCAGCATTCGGGGAAACAATGAGCAGTTCTTC. It yields the protein CASIRGNNEQFF.

V and J are TRBV2 and TRBJ1-2; tentatively, D is TRBD1 (6 bases). From germline, CDR1 is SNHLY and CDR2 FYNNEI. V was shortened by 1 base and J by 5 bases, with 11 bases between the two germline ends. The CDR3 contains 14 residues. CDR3 in DNA: TGTGCCAGCAGTGAAGGAACAGGGCCGTATGGCTACACCTTC. Translating it yields CASSEGTGPYGYTF.

This rearrangement joins TRBV4-1 to TRBJ2-5; D remains unclear. V was trimmed by 4 bases and J by 2 bases, leaving 14 bases between them. CDR3 length equals 15 residues. CDR1 is MGHRA and CDR2 is YSYEKL in the germline V gene. The CDR3 nucleotides are TGCGCCAGCAGCCCTTTAAGCGCAGGACAAGAGACCCAGTACTTC. This encodes CASSPLSAGQETQYF.

This sequence joins TRBV7-2 and TRBJ1-1; unclear D gene. This CDR3 spans 14 amino acids. Germline CDR1 and CDR2: SGHTA and FQGNSA. The V and J ends lost 1 base and 0 bases respectively, with 6 bases between them. This chain's CDR3 is CASSLGLMNTEAFF. CDR3 bases: TGTGCCAGCAGCTTAGGTTTAATGAACACTGAAGCTTTCTTT.